This TCR beta chain was observed in a study of T cell changes during pregnancy in multiple sclerosis. Sequenced by immunoSEQ multiplex PCR; TCRdb stores in-frame clones only, minus some. The sample holds about 53,000 clones; 90% are singletons and the top ten take approximately 4.9%. V trimming: 5 bases; J trimming: 3 bases; junction bases outside the gene matches: 10. The germline gives CDR1 SGHAT, CDR2 FQNNGV. The CDR3 consists of 16 residues. This chain uses TRBV11-2 with TRBJ1-5; 7 bases are shared with TRBD1. The starting material was peripheral blood, obtained after pregnancy. The source of this sequence is a female donor in good health, enrolled as a control in a pregnancy study. The CDR3 DNA reads TGTGCCAGCAGCCCAGGGACAGCGCGTCACAATCAGCCCCAGCATTTT. It yields the protein CASSPGTARHNQPQHF.